This T cell receptor beta chain was retrieved from a study of blood T cell repertoires in COVID-19. The method was immunoSEQ multiplex PCR; TCRdb's version includes in-frame clones alone and lacks a portion of them. The repertoire consists of roughly 430,000 clones, with approximately 91% occurring once and the leading ten covering around 2%. Trimming stripped 10 bases from V and 7 bases from J, with 20 bases between. Germline CDR1 and CDR2: MNHEY and SMNVEV (reference sequence). This CDR3 comprises 15 residues. The chain has TRBV27 and TRBJ1-6, with D unclear. This TCR came from a woman in her thirties or forties with acute COVID-19. The specimen sequenced was PBMCs or T cells enriched from blood (not recorded which). CDR3 DNA: TGTGCCACCCAGCAGTGGCAGGTTGCAAATTCACCCCTCCACTTT. Its translation: CATQQWQVANSPLHF.